Sequencing of this T cell receptor beta chain was carried out in a study of shared clonotypes between healthy human individuals. In germline, CDR1 is LNHDA, CDR2 SQIVND (reference sequence). The CDR3 has 11 residues. A few counts support this clone. When replicate PCRs were run on sorted subsets, they used 150 to 200 ng DNA, roughly 30,000 T cell genomes. Libraries were prepared by immunoSEQ multiplex PCR; TCRdb keeps only in-frame clonotypes and omits some of them. This sample has about 800,000 clones, with approximately 96% found just once. Terminally differentiated effector memory CD45RA+ cells were left out of the naive CD8 fraction, which was CD45RO-negative and positively selected for CCR7. All donors qualified as healthy HIV-negative adults and had experienced no recent acute infections or vaccinations.

The genes are TRBV19 and TRBJ2-3; D ambiguous. The sample consisted of naive CD8+ T cells sorted from blood. The TCR sequence derives from a man aged 25-45 years in good health. CDR3 sequence reads: CALDLGDTQYF. CDR3 coding DNA: TGTGCACTGGACCTGGGGGATACGCAGTATTTT.